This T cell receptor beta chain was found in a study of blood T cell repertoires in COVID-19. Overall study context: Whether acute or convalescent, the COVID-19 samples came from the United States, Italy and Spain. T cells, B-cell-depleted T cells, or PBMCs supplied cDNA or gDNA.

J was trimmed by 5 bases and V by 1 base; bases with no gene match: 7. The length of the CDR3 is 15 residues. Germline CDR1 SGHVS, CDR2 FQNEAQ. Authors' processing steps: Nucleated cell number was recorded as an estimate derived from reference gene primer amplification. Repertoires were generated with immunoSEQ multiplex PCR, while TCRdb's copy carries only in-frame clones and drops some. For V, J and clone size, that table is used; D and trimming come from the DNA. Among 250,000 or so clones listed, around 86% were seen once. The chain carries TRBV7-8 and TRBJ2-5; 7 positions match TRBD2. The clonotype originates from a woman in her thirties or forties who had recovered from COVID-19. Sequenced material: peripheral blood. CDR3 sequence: CASSLVGASGETQYF. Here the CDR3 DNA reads TGTGCCAGCAGCTTAGTCGGAGCTAGCGGCGAGACCCAGTACTTC.